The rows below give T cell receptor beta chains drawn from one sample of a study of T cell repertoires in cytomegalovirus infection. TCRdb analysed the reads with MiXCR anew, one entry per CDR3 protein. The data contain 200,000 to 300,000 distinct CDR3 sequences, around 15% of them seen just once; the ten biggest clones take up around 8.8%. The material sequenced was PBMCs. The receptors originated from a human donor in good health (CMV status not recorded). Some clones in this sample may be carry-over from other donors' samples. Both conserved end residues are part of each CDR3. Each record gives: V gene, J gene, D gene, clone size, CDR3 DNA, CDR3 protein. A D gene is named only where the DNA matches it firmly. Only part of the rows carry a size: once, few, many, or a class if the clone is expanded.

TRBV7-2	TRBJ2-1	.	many	TGTGCCAGCAGCTTAGTGGATGAGCAGTTCTTC	CASSLVDEQFF
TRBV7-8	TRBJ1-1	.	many	TGTGCCAGCAGCTTTCAGCAAGGCAGGAACACTGAAGCTTTCTTT	CASSFQQGRNTEAFF
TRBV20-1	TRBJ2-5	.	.	TGCAGTGCTAGAGATCAGGTGGGAGGTGTACAAGAGACCCAGTACTTC	CSARDQVGGVQETQYF
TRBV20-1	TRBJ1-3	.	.	TGCAGTGCTAGAGGACAAGCCAACACCATATATTTT	CSARGQANTIYF
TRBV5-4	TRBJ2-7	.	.	TGTGCCAGCAGCTCCGGACCAGCGGGCTGGGAGCAGTACTTC	CASSSGPAGWEQYF
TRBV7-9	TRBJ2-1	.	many	TGTGCCAGCAGCTTTAGAGGCAGCGGAAGCTCCTACAATGAGCAGTTCTTC	CASSFRGSGSSYNEQFF
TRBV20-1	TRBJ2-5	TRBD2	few	TGCAGTGCCACGAAAACTAGCGGGTACGAAGAGACCCAGTACTTC	CSATKTSGYEETQYF
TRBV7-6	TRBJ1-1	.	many	TGTGCCAGCAGCCGCCGGGAAGACATGAACACTGAAGCTTTCTTT	CASSRREDMNTEAFF
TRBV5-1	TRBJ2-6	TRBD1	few	TGCGCCAGCGCCGCCGAACAGGGGGCTGGGGCCAACGTCCTGACTTTC	CASAAEQGAGANVLTF
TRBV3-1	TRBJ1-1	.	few	TGTGCCAGCAGCCAGGTTCCGAAAGGGATCACTGAAGCTTTCTTT	CASSQVPKGITEAFF
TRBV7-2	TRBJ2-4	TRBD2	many	TGTGCCAGCAGCCAGGGTGGACTAGCGGAAAACAAAAACATTCAGTACTTC	CASSQGGLAENKNIQYF
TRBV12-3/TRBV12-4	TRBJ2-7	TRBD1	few	TGTGCCAGCAGGAGACAGGGGGCGGACGAGCAGTACTTC	CASRRQGADEQYF
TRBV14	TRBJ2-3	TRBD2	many	TGTGCCAGCAGCCAAGACCGGGAAGGACTAGCGGGAGCAGATACGCAGTATTTT	CASSQDREGLAGADTQYF
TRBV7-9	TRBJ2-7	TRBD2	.	TGTGCCAGCAGCCTAAATCAAGCGGGAGTGGGCACCTACGAGCAGTACTTC	CASSLNQAGVGTYEQYF
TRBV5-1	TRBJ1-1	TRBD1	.	TGCGCCAGCAGCTTCCCAGGGGGCACTGAAGCTTTCTTT	CASSFPGGTEAFF
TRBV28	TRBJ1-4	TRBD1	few	TGTGCCAGCAGTACTGACAGGGTATATAATGAAAAACTGTTTTTT	CASSTDRVYNEKLFF
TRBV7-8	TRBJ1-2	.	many	TGTGCCAGCAGCACCACAGGGTTGGCATATGGCTACACCTTC	CASSTTGLAYGYTF
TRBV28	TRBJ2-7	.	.	TGTGCCAGCAGTCCACCCGGGAACCCTAACTACGAGCAGTACTTC	CASSPPGNPNYEQYF
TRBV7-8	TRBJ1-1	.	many	TGTGCCAGCAGCTTAGGACAGATGAAGAACACTGAAGCTTTCTTT	CASSLGQMKNTEAFF
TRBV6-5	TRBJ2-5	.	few	TGTGCCAGCAGTTACTCGAATCAGAGGAGGGAGACCCAGTACTTC	CASSYSNQRRETQYF
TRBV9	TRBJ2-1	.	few	TGTGCCAGCAGCCCCCACGGCATAATCTACAATGAGCAGTTCTTC	CASSPHGIIYNEQFF
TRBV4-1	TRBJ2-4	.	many	TGCGCCAGCAGCCAAGTACTCTCCAACATTCAGTACTTC	CASSQVLSNIQYF
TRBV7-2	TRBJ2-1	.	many	TGTGCCAGCAGCTACGATTCTAGCACCGAGCAGTTCTTC	CASSYDSSTEQFF
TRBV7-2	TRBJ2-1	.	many	TGTGCCAGCAGCTTATTGGCTTACAATGAGCAGTTCTTC	CASSLLAYNEQFF
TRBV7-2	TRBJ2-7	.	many	TGTGCCAGCAGCCGAGGAGGGAGATGGGGCTACGAGCAGTACTTC	CASSRGGRWGYEQYF
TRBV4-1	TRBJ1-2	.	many	TGCGCCAGCAGCCAAGATCAAGGGGAATATTATGGCTACACCTTC	CASSQDQGEYYGYTF
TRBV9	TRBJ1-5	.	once	TGTGCCAGCAGCGTAGACGGTTTTAGCAATCAGCCCCAGCATTTT	CASSVDGFSNQPQHF
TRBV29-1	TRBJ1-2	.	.	TGCAGCGTGGGCGGGGGTAAAGGCTACACCTTC	CSVGGGKGYTF
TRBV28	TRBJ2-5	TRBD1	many	TGTGCCAGCAGTGTCCTGGCAGGGGGCCGCGAGACCCAGTACTTC	CASSVLAGGRETQYF
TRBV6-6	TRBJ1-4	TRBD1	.	TGTGCCAGCAGTTCCAGGGGGCGCGGAGAAAAACTGTTTTTT	CASSSRGRGEKLFF
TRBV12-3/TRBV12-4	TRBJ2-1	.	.	TGTGCCAGCAGTCCGACCGGATCCGGACGCAATGAGCAGTTCTTC	CASSPTGSGRNEQFF
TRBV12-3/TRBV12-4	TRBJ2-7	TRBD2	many	TGTGCCAGCAGTCGAACTAGCGGGTCTTTCCACGAGCAGTACTTC	CASSRTSGSFHEQYF
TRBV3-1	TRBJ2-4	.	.	TGTGTCAGCAGCCAAGGTGACCCGGGGCGACGGGACATTCAGTACTTC	CVSSQGDPGRRDIQYF
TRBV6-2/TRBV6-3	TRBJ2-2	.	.	TGTGCCAGCAGCCTTAGGGGTAGCGGAGTCGGTACCGGGGAGCTGTTTTTT	CASSLRGSGVGTGELFF
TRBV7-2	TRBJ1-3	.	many	TGTGCCAGCAGCTTAGTGGGCAGCCTCTCTGGAAACACCATATATTTT	CASSLVGSLSGNTIYF
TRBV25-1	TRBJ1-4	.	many	TGTGCCAGCAGTGCCAGGGGCCAAGAAAAACTGTTTTTT	CASSARGQEKLFF
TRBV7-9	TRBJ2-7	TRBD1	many	TGTGCCAGCAGCTCCCTAGGACAGGGTAGCAGCTACGAGCAGTACTTC	CASSSLGQGSSYEQYF
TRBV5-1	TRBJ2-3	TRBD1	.	TGCGCCAGCAGCTCCGGACAGGCCTTAGGGGAAGATACGCAGTATTTT	CASSSGQALGEDTQYF
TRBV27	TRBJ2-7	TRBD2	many	TGTGCCAGCAGTTTACAGGGAGGGAACTACGAGCAGTACTTC	CASSLQGGNYEQYF
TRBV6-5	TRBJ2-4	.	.	TGTGCCAGCAGTTCGACCGGGGCCATAAACCTTATTCAGTACTTC	CASSSTGAINLIQYF